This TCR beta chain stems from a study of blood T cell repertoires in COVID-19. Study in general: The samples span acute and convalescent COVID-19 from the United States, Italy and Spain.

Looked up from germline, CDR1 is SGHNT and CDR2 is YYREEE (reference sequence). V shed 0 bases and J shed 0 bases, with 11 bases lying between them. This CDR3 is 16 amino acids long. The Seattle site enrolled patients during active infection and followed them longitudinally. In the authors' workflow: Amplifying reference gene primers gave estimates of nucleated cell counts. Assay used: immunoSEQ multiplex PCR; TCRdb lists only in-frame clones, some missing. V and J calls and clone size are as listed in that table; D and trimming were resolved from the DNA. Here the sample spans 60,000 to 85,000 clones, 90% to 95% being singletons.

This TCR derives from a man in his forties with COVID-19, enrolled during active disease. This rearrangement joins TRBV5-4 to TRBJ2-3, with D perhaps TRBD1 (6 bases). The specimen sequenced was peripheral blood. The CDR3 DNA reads TGTGCCAGCAGCTTGGCCAGGGGACCGAGCACAGATACGCAGTATTTT. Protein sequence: CASSLARGPSTDTQYF. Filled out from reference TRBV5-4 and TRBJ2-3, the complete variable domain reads ETGVTQSPTHLIKTRGQQVTLRCSSQSGHNTVSWYQQALGQGPQFIFQYYREEENGRGNFPPRFSGLQFPNYSSELNVNALELDDSALYLCASSLARGPSTDTQYFGPGTRLTVL.